This T cell receptor (beta chain) stems from a study of OX40 agonist ivuxolimab in advanced cancers. Overall study context: An agonistic human IgG2 monoclonal antibody against OX40 (CD134) was given. The dose-escalation cohort was about 86% male, with a mean age of 60 years, ranging about 23 to 90.

Findings of the study overall: Several nonresponders also turned out to have low normalized T-cell clonal expansion.

Exclusion applied to patients with autoimmune disease history or systemic immunosuppression. The data were produced by immunoSEQ multiplex PCR, yet TCRdb's version contains in-frame clones alone and is incomplete. The repertoire consists of under 70,000 clones, with 86% occurring once and the leading ten covering around 0.99%. A remark on this clone: As yet, its antigen is unknown.

V was clipped by 1 base and J by 6 bases, with 9 bases between them. Germline CDR1 SGHAT, CDR2 FQNNGV. The CDR3 extends over 13 amino acids. The receptor was isolated from an adult with an advanced solid tumor such as melanoma, head and neck, liver or kidney cancer. The material sequenced was CD4+ or CD8+ T cells sorted from blood, taken in a trial of the OX40 agonist ivuxolimab. This sequence joins TRBV11-2 and TRBJ1-1; D is undetermined. The CDR3, as DNA: TGTGCCAGCAGCTTAGTGGGTGAAGCTGAAGCTTTCTTT. Protein: CASSLVGEAEAFF.